The present entry profiles one TCR beta chain with its context. The source of the sample is a study of CD8+CD57+ T cells in acquired aplastic anemia. Genomic DNA, serving as template, underwent TCR beta VDJ and CDR3 profiling. In TCRdb, the reads were re-called with MiXCR into one record per CDR3 protein. The sample yields about 200,000 distinct CDR3 sequences, 65% seen once. Trimming took 4 bases from V and 4 from J, leaving 20 bases between them. The CDR3 totals 16 residues. Germline values: CDR1 SQVTM, CDR2 ANQGSEA. An expansion of CD8+CD57+ cells by flow cytometry had been shown in patients chosen for sequencing.

Sample: sorted CD4+, CD8+, or CD8+CD57+ T cells (not recorded which) from PBMCs. This chain joins TRBV29-1 and TRBJ2-1, with no clear D. The sequence was obtained from a human donor with aplastic anemia. In nucleotides, the CDR3 is TGCAGCGTTGGAAAGTCAAAGTCGGGTGTATACAATGAGCAGTTCTTC. This gives the protein CSVGKSKSGVYNEQFF.